Below are 11 T cell receptor beta chains sequenced from a single sample in a study of human T cells and chemical hapten exposure. Using its own MiXCR run on the RACE reads, TCRdb lists one record per CDR3 protein. Of more than 250,000 distinct CDR3 sequences listed, approximately 8% are singletons. Time point specified: pre-sensitization, week 0. Treatment reported: therapeutic diphenylcyclopropenone sensitization with weekly scalp DPC. The specimen comprised whole blood, sampled in connection with sensitization to the hapten diphenylcyclopropenone (DPC). These receptors were taken from a man aged 18-30 years with alopecia areata. Some clones in this sample may be carry-over from other donors' samples.

The V call is TRBV5-5, the J call TRBJ2-2, with 7 positions matching TRBD1. Germline V CDR1 and CDR2: SGHKS, YYEKEE (reference sequence). Germline trimming cut 0 bases from V and 0 bases from J; bases unmatched to any gene: 2. This CDR3 spans 16 amino acids. CDR3 sequence: CASSLGQGANTGELFF. The CDR3 region has the DNA TGTGCCAGCAGCTTGGGGCAGGGGGCGAACACCGGGGAGCTGTTTTTT.

V and J are TRBV7-3 and TRBJ2-3, with a tentative D call TRBD1 (7 bases). The germline V gene encodes CDR1 SGHTA and CDR2 FQGTGA. This CDR3 contains 17 residues. V was cut by 5 bases and J by 2 bases, with 20 bases left in between. CDR3: CASSINGGTELTDTQYF. The DNA for the CDR3 is TGTGCCAGCAGCATTAACGGCGGGACAGAGCTCACAGATACGCAGTATTTT.

This clonotype came up many times. Written as DNA, the CDR3 is TGTGCCAGCAGCTTAGGGGGCGGCACCGGGGAGCTGTTTTTT. It specifies CASSLGGGTGELFF. The rearrangement joins TRBV11-1 to TRBJ2-2, with D perhaps matching TRBD1 (5 bases). This CDR3 is built from 14 residues. Germline V gene data show CDR1 as SGHAT and CDR2 as FQDESV (reference sequence). The ends were cut back, 1 base at V and 4 bases at J, with 7 bases in the middle.

This clonotype was recorded a few times. V gene TRBV11-1 combines with J gene TRBJ2-2; 9 bases agree with TRBD1. CDR1 is SGHAT, CDR2 FQDESV, per germline (reference sequence). The CDR3 covers 16 residues. The trim removed 2 bases at V and 5 bases at J, leaving 6 bases unmatched. The CDR3 loop is CASSLSGQGYTGELFF. The CDR3 DNA is TGTGCCAGCAGCTTATCGGGACAGGGATATACCGGGGAGCTGTTTTTT.

Many counts were recorded for this clonotype. The CDR3 protein is CASSRDSFFPTGELFF. The CDR3 nucleotides read TGTGCCAGCAGCCGTGACAGTTTCTTCCCCACCGGGGAGCTGTTTTTT. This chain uses TRBV5-4 with TRBJ2-2; D is possibly TRBD1 (5 bases). Trimming cost V 4 bases and J 4 bases, with 17 bases left between them. This CDR3 region has 16 residues. Germline V gene data show CDR1 as SGHNT and CDR2 as YYREEE (reference sequence).

This clonotype was counted many times. This chain uses TRBV27 with TRBJ2-1; 12 positions agree with TRBD2. This CDR3 comprises 14 residues. Germline assignment: CDR1 MNHEY and CDR2 SMNVEV (reference sequence). J was trimmed by 10 bases and V by 4 bases; bases with no gene match: 5. The CDR3 protein is CASSSLGTSGEQFF. The CDR3 region has the DNA TGTGCCAGCAGTTCCCTAGGGACTAGCGGGGAGCAGTTCTTC.

The chain employs TRBV29-1 and TRBJ2-2; 7 positions match TRBD1. The CDR3 consists of 14 residues. V was clipped by 6 bases and J by 4 bases; unmatched bases: 8. Germline V gene data show CDR1 as SQVTM and CDR2 as ANQGSEA. CDR3 bases: TGCAGCGTCCAGGGGGTTCGTAGCACCGGGGAGCTGTTTTTT. Translation: CSVQGVRSTGELFF.

This clonotype was detected a few times. The chain joins TRBV20-1 to TRBJ1-2; D is uncertain. V lost 3 bases and J lost 2, with 10 bases in between. The CDR3 spans 13 residues. CDR1 is DFQATT and CDR2 is SNEGSKA in the germline V gene (reference sequence). CDR3 coding DNA: TGCAGTGCTAGGAATTCCGGGAACTATGGCTACACCTTC. Amino acids: CSARNSGNYGYTF.

There are a few counts of this clonotype. V and J are TRBV14 and TRBJ1-3; D not certain. V was pared by 4 bases and J by 0 bases, with 10 bases between. This CDR3 has 15 amino acids. The germline CDR1 and CDR2 sequences are SGHDN and FVKESK. The CDR3 spells CASSRYTDSGNTIYF. DNA for the CDR3: TGTGCCAGCAGCCGATACACCGACTCTGGAAACACCATATATTTT.

This clonotype has a count of ten or more. The V and J genes are TRBV5-1 and TRBJ2-2; D is perhaps TRBD1 (5 bases). This CDR3 contains 15 residues. CDR1 and CDR2 (germline): SGHRS, YFSETQ. The germline V and J ends were trimmed by 4 bases and 7 bases, with 17 bases remaining between them. The CDR3 nucleotides read TGCGCCAGCAGCCACGATGATTGGGGCGGCGGGGAGCTGTTTTTT. Translation: CASSHDDWGGGELFF.

There are a few counts of this clonotype. This chain uses TRBV5-5 with TRBJ1-2; 9 nucleotides agree with TRBD1. V dropped 5 bases and J dropped 8; count of bases not matched to a gene: 7. The CDR3 spans 13 residues. From germline, CDR1 is SGHKS and CDR2 YYEKEE (reference sequence). CDR3 sequence reads: CASSSTGGTGYTF. As DNA, the CDR3 is TGTGCCAGCAGTTCTACAGGGGGCACGGGCTACACCTTC.